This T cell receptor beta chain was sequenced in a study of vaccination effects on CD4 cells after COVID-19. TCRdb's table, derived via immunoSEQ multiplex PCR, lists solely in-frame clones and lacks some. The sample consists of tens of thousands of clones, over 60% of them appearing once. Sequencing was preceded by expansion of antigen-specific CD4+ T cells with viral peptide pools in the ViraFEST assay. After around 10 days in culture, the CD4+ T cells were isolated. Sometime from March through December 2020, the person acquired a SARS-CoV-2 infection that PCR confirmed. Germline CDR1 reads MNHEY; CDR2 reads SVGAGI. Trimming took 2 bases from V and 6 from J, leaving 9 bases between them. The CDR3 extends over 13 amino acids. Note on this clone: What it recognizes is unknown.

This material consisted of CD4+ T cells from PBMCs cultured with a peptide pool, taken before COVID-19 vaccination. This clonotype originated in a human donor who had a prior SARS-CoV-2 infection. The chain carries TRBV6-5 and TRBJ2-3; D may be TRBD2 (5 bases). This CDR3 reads CASSYQEVDTQYF. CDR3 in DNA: TGTGCCAGCAGTTACCAGGAGGTGGATACGCAGTATTTT.